This entry concerns a single TCR beta chain. Its specificity is not known. This CDR3 spans 14 amino acids. Looked up from germline, CDR1 is SGHAT and CDR2 is FQNNGV. The germline V and J ends were trimmed by 7 bases and 4 bases, with 17 bases remaining between them. The data belong to a study of OX40 agonist ivuxolimab in advanced cancers. Study-level background: Dose-escalation patients were diagnosed with hepatocellular carcinoma, melanoma, renal cell cancer or head and neck cancer. Antecedent anti-PD-1, anti-PD-L1 or anti-CTLA-4 therapy was permissible, with roughly 36% having received some.

Repertoires were generated with immunoSEQ multiplex PCR, while TCRdb's copy carries only in-frame clones and drops some. This table has 100,000 to 150,000 clones, 85% to 95% appearing once. Findings and limits, study-wide: CD8+ T cells averaged more expanded clones than CD4+. At doses 0.1 to 3.0 mg/kg, CD4+ and CD8+ clones expanded.

Sequences were derived from CD4+ or CD8+ T cells sorted from blood, sampled in a trial of the OX40 agonist ivuxolimab. This receptor was identified in an adult with an advanced solid tumor such as melanoma, head and neck, liver or kidney cancer. The chain combines TRBV11-2 with TRBJ2-7, with D tentatively TRBD1 or TRBD2 (5 bases each). For the CDR3, the DNA is TGTGCCAGCACCGGGGCTAGCTCGTGGTACGAGCAGTACTTC. Translated, it gives CASTGASSWYEQYF.